The 30 T cell receptor beta chains presented below share a single source sample, sequenced in a study of blood T cell repertoires in COVID-19. Using immunoSEQ multiplex PCR, the repertoire was profiled, and TCRdb retains in-frame clones only, with some absent. The table shows fewer than 200,000 clones, with around 80% occurring only once. The sequencing input was PBMCs or T cells enriched from blood (not recorded which). These receptors were obtained from a woman in her seventies in a cohort exposed to, infected with or recovered from COVID-19 (not recorded which).

The chain has TRBV16 and TRBJ1-6; a weak D match, TRBD1 (6 bases). V lost 2 bases and J 8 bases, leaving 7 bases between the germline ends. Germline lookup yields CDR1 KGHSY and CDR2 FQNENV. The CDR3 contains 13 residues. The CDR3 loop is CASSQEGDSPLHF. The CDR3 bases are TGTGCCAGCAGCCAAGAGGGGGATTCACCCCTCCACTTT.

The genes are TRBV3-1 (or the pseudogene TRBV3-2) and TRBJ1-2; D possibly corresponds to TRBD1 (5 bases). The germline V and J ends were trimmed by 3 bases and 5 bases, with 10 bases remaining between them. This CDR3 region has 13 residues. Germline CDR1 is LGHDT and CDR2 is YNNKEL (reference sequence). As DNA, the CDR3 is TGTGCCAGCAGCCAGGGGGGGGAATATGGCTACACCTTC. Translating it yields CASSQGGEYGYTF.

This clone was counted once. The chain links TRBV2 to TRBJ1-2; a weak D match, TRBD1 (6 bases). V shed 7 bases and J shed 7 bases, with 16 bases lying between them. This CDR3 is built from 13 residues. In germline, CDR1 is SNHLY, CDR2 FYNNEI. The CDR3 region is CASNQQGSSGYTF. In DNA form, the CDR3 reads TGTGCCAGCAACCAACAGGGCTCGAGTGGCTACACCTTC.

CDR3: CASSSPRGGKGDTQYF. The CDR3 DNA sequence: TGTGCCAGCAGCTCCCCTCGGGGCGGGAAGGGAGATACGCAGTATTTT. The V and J genes are TRBV7-9 and TRBJ2-3; TRBD2 might be the D (6 bases). CDR3 length: 16 amino acids. V was pared by 4 bases and J by 5 bases, with 19 bases between. CDR1 SEHNR and CDR2 FQNEAQ come from the germline V gene (reference sequence).

This clone was detected once. This chain joins TRBV6-5 and TRBJ2-1; weak D call: TRBD2 (6 bases). Trimming took 2 bases from V and 12 from J, leaving 14 bases between them. The CDR3 has 13 residues. Germline CDR1 and CDR2: MNHEY and SVGAGI. The CDR3 is CASSYVIGTPQFF. CDR3 bases: TGTGCCAGCAGTTACGTAATAGGGACTCCGCAGTTCTTC.

V is TRBV28 and J is TRBJ2-1, with 7 bases identical to TRBD1. Per germline, CDR1 MDHEN and CDR2 SYDVKM. The CDR3 runs to 16 residues. The ends lost 7 bases at V and 9 bases at J; junction bases unmatched: 18. CDR3 sequence reads: CASMSPGQAYNSEQFF. CDR3 nucleotides: TGTGCCAGCATGTCCCCCGGACAGGCCTACAATAGTGAGCAGTTCTTC.

The V call is TRBV5-1, the J call TRBJ2-5, with TRBD1 identical over 7 bases. The CDR3 is 15 residues long. V lost 5 bases to trimming and J lost 1 base; unmatched junction nucleotides: 8. Germline V gene sequence: CDR1 SGHRS, CDR2 YFSETQ. CDR3 sequence: CASSPSPGGQETQYF. CDR3 coding DNA: TGCGCCAGCAGTCCCTCCCCAGGGGGCCAAGAGACCCAGTACTTC.

The chain carries TRBV9 and TRBJ2-7, with 12 bases identical to TRBD2. The CDR3 runs 15 residues. With V trimmed by 3 bases and J by 5 bases, 6 bases remained unmatched. Germline assignment: CDR1 SGDLS and CDR2 YYNGEE. The CDR3 DNA sequence: TGTGCCAGCAGCGCCCGACTAGCGGGAGAACACGAGCAGTACTTC. This encodes CASSARLAGEHEQYF.

This chain uses TRBV5-1 with TRBJ2-5, with 7 bases aligning to TRBD1. The germline gives CDR1 SGHRS, CDR2 YFSETQ. The CDR3 consists of 14 residues. Trimming at V came to 4 bases and at J to 5 bases, leaving 8 bases not matched to a gene. Here the CDR3 DNA reads TGCGCCAGCAGCCCTAGAGGGGGCGGGGAGACCCAGTACTTC. Translating gives CASSPRGGGETQYF.

Only a few counts were recorded for this clone. The chain recombines TRBV30 with TRBJ2-5, with 7 bases aligning to TRBD1. The ends lost 5 bases at V and 1 base at J; junction bases unmatched: 7. The CDR3 extends over 14 amino acids. Germline lookup yields CDR1 GTSNPN and CDR2 SVGIG (reference sequence). The CDR3 DNA follows: TGTGCCTGGGAGGACAGGACGACCCAAGAGACCCAGTACTTC. It codes for CAWEDRTTQETQYF.

The chain has TRBV5-5 and TRBJ1-6; unclear D gene. Germline CDR1 is SGHKS and CDR2 is YYEKEE (reference sequence). The CDR3 extends over 13 amino acids. V lost 9 bases and J lost 4, with 11 bases in between. The CDR3 bases are TGTGCCACCGCCGGGGAGTATAATTCACCCCTCCACTTT. This sequence encodes CATAGEYNSPLHF.

The V and J genes are TRBV19 and TRBJ2-7, with 9 bases fitting TRBD1. Germline V gene lookup returns CDR1 LNHDA and CDR2 SQIVND (reference sequence). V dropped 3 bases and J dropped 1; count of bases not matched to a gene: 1. The CDR3 has 14 residues. The CDR3 DNA reads as TGTGCCAGTAGTATGGACAGGGGATCCTACGAGCAGTACTTC. Protein: CASSMDRGSYEQYF.

V and J are TRBV4-2 and TRBJ1-4; D remains unclear. Trimming took off 1 base at V and 0 bases at J, with 9 bases between the two ends. Germline lookup yields CDR1 LGHNA and CDR2 YNFKEQ. CDR3 length: 16 amino acids. The CDR3 bases are TGTGCCAGCAGCCAAGCCCAGGCCGCAACTAATGAAAAACTGTTTTTT. It codes for CASSQAQAATNEKLFF.

The chain combines TRBV2 with TRBJ1-5; 7 positions match TRBD1. The CDR3 extends over 13 amino acids. V lost 7 bases and J lost 5; bases outside the gene matches: 5. The germline gives CDR1 SNHLY, CDR2 FYNNEI. The CDR3 here is CASKGTVHQPQHF. The CDR3 DNA reads as TGTGCCAGCAAGGGGACAGTTCATCAGCCCCAGCATTTT.

This chain uses TRBV28 with TRBJ1-2; D is perhaps TRBD1 (5 bases). The V gene lost 2 bases and the J gene lost 3 bases, with 13 bases spanning the gap. The CDR3 extends over 15 amino acids. Germline CDR1 is MDHEN and CDR2 is SYDVKM. CDR3 in DNA: TGTGCCAGCAGTTTAATCTGGGGGGAGGACTATGGCTACACCTTC. It encodes CASSLIWGEDYGYTF.

The rearrangement links TRBV7-9 to TRBJ2-1; maybe TRBD1 (5 bases). The germline V and J ends were trimmed by 5 bases and 1 base, with 6 bases remaining between them. Germline CDR1 SEHNR, CDR2 FQNEAQ (reference sequence). There are 13 residues in the CDR3. CDR3 amino acids: CASSPGSYNEQFF. The CDR3 nucleotides read TGTGCCAGCAGCCCAGGGTCCTACAATGAGCAGTTCTTC.

V usage is TRBV18 and J usage is TRBJ1-1, with TRBD1 as a possible D gene (5 bases). Germline CDR1 KGHSH, CDR2 LQKENI. Trimming took off 2 bases at V and 1 base at J, with 8 bases between the two ends. This CDR3 has 14 amino acids. The CDR3 region is CASSPSGGNTEAFF. In DNA, the CDR3 is TGTGCCAGCTCACCATCCGGGGGGAACACTGAAGCTTTCTTT.

The rearrangement joins TRBV6-5 to TRBJ2-5; the match to TRBD1 covers 7 bases. The CDR3 spans 13 residues. Germline CDR1 MNHEY, CDR2 SVGAGI. The J segment lost 3 bases and the V segment lost 10 bases, leaving 8 bases of the junction unmatched. CDR3 residues: CATSTDREETQYF. CDR3 nucleotides: TGTGCCACATCAACCGACAGGGAAGAGACCCAGTACTTC.

The chain couples TRBV6-5 to TRBJ2-4; TRBD2 matches at 7 bases. This CDR3 is built from 12 residues. The V gene end was trimmed by 8 bases and the J gene end by 8 bases; junction bases not matched to a gene: 6. Germline CDR1 is MNHEY and CDR2 is SVGAGI. CDR3 nucleotide sequence: TGTGCCAGCTTGGGGGGGGTGGACATTCAGTACTTC. Translated, it gives CASLGGVDIQYF.

This clone was recorded only once. The chain couples TRBV28 to TRBJ2-7; 8 bases are shared with TRBD2. V shed 2 bases and J 3 bases; nucleotides not matched to a gene: 3. This CDR3 contains 14 residues. Germline CDR1 MDHEN, CDR2 SYDVKM. In nucleotides, the CDR3 is TGTGCCAGCAGTTTAGGCGGGAGGAGCTACGAGCAGTACTTC. It codes for CASSLGGRSYEQYF.

The CDR3 DNA reads as TGCGCCAGCAGTCAAGGACAGGGGCCCAGGGTCACCATATATTTT. It translates to CASSQGQGPRVTIYF. V and J are TRBV5-1 and TRBJ1-3, with 9 bases fitting TRBD1. CDR1 is SGHRS and CDR2 is YFSETQ in the germline V gene. The CDR3 consists of 15 residues. With 5 bases clipped from V and 9 bases from J, the junction kept 12 bases outside the gene matches.

The rearrangement uses TRBV5-1 and TRBJ2-1, with a possible D match to TRBD2 (6 bases). This CDR3 is built from 16 residues. The ends were cut back, 4 bases at V and 7 bases at J, with 21 bases in the middle. CDR1 and CDR2 from the germline V gene are SGHRS and YFSETQ. Here the CDR3 reads CASSLMGGSVRNEQFF. The CDR3 DNA follows: TGCGCCAGCAGCCTCATGGGGGGTTCGGTTCGGAATGAGCAGTTCTTC.

The rearrangement uses TRBV6-5 and TRBJ1-3; D perhaps matches TRBD1 (5 bases). Germline V gene sequence: CDR1 MNHEY, CDR2 SVGAGI. The CDR3 contains 15 residues. The germline V and J ends were trimmed by 2 bases and 2 bases, with 10 bases remaining between them. The DNA for the CDR3 is TGTGCCAGCAGTTACACGACAGTGGCTGGAAACACCATATATTTT. This gives the protein CASSYTTVAGNTIYF.

The rearrangement uses TRBV7-9 and TRBJ2-1; D ambiguous. The germline gives CDR1 SEHNR, CDR2 FQNEAQ (reference sequence). This CDR3 is built from 11 residues. V was shortened by 5 bases and J by 13 bases, with 12 bases between the two germline ends. The CDR3, as DNA: TGTGCCAGCAGCCCCCTAATAGCTCAGTTCTTC. This codes for CASSPLIAQFF.

For the CDR3, the DNA is TGTGCCAGCAGTAAAGGTCCTAGCGGGAGTATTTACGAGCAGTACTTC. Protein: CASSKGPSGSIYEQYF. This chain connects TRBV27 to TRBJ2-7, with 10 positions matching TRBD2. Germline V gives CDR1 MNHEY, CDR2 SMNVEV (reference sequence). This CDR3 has 16 amino acids. The V and J ends lost 5 bases and 4 bases, in that order; junction bases with no gene match: 11.

The gene calls are TRBV9 and TRBJ2-1; TRBD2 matches at 8 bases. This CDR3 contains 14 residues. Unmatched junction bases numbered 6, after V lost 3 bases and J lost 7 bases. Germline V gives CDR1 SGDLS, CDR2 YYNGEE. CDR3 sequence: CASSEAGTRNEQFF. The CDR3 nucleotides read TGTGCCAGCAGCGAAGCCGGGACTAGAAATGAGCAGTTCTTC.

This clone was seen a few times. The rearrangement uses TRBV2 and TRBJ1-5, with unresolved D. Between the trimmed V and J ends, which lost 5 bases and 0 bases, there was a span of 8 bases. CDR1 is SNHLY and CDR2 is FYNNEI in the germline V gene. CDR3 size: 14 residues. The CDR3 DNA follows: TGTGCCAGCAGTCCAACAAATAGCAATCAGCCCCAGCATTTT. It translates to CASSPTNSNQPQHF.

The chain employs TRBV10-3 and TRBJ1-1, with 8 bases lining up with TRBD1. Germline CDR1 reads ENHRY; CDR2 reads SYGVKD. J gave up 5 bases and V 4 bases, and 18 bases lay outside the gene matches. The CDR3 is 18 residues long. The CDR3 bases are TGTGCCATCAGTGCGTCCCAGGGAAGGTCAGGGGGCTGGACTGAAGCTTTCTTT. This gives the protein CAISASQGRSGGWTEAFF.

The chain carries TRBV5-4 and TRBJ2-7, with 11 bases fitting TRBD2. Germline CDR1 and CDR2: SGHNT and YYREEE (reference sequence). The V gene end was trimmed by 4 bases and the J gene end by 4 bases; junction bases not matched to a gene: 7. The CDR3 runs to 15 residues. CDR3 sequence: CASSLGTSGPYEQYF. The CDR3 DNA reads TGTGCCAGCAGCCTCGGGACTAGCGGACCGTACGAGCAGTACTTC.

The chain couples TRBV9 to TRBJ2-5; 12 nucleotides align to TRBD2. Germline CDR1 and CDR2: SGDLS and YYNGEE. CDR3 size: 16 residues. V shed 2 bases, J shed 2 bases, and the junction held 4 bases outside the gene matches. The CDR3 sequence: CASSVRGLAGQETQYF. The CDR3 DNA reads TGTGCCAGCAGCGTTCGAGGACTAGCGGGACAAGAGACCCAGTACTTC.